This T cell receptor (beta chain) comes out of a study of T cell clonotyping in hematopoietic cell transplantation. As for the study in general: Cytoreduction preceded collection of pretransplant recipient samples. Study-wide results and limits: At the given depth, recipient repertoires were over 95% de novo clonotypes. Broader posttransplant TCR repertoire diversity was predicted by graft donor and pretransplant recipient Inverse Simpson Index values. No sorting was done, leaving CD4 and CD8 contributions mixed.

Comment on this clone: Antigen specificity is unknown.

The time point denotes: recipient sample about 28 days before transplant, after cytoreduction. CDR1 and CDR2 from the germline V gene are MNHEY and SVGAGI. CDR3 length: 14 amino acids. V lost 2 bases, J lost 4 bases, and 4 bases stayed unmatched. TCRdb's copy holds only in-frame clones and misses some; the assay was immunoSEQ multiplex PCR. The sample includes 1,800 or so clones, roughly 92% seen only once; the top ten take around 3%. The source of this sequence is a woman aged 45-60 years with acute myeloid leukemia. Some clones in this sample may be carry-over from other donors' samples. The source material was peripheral blood mononuclear cells, sampled before stem cell transplant. The J gene is TRBJ1-1, the V gene TRBV6-5; 7 bases map to TRBD1. CDR3 loop: CASSYRQGGTEAFF. The DNA for the CDR3 is TGTGCCAGCAGTTACCGGCAGGGGGGCACTGAAGCTTTCTTT.